The 9 T cell receptor beta chains reported below all come from one sample, sequenced in a study of T-cell reconstitution after alpha-beta-depleted transplantation in children. This sample's TCRbeta library carried unique molecular identifier barcodes. TCRdb called the PCR reads again in MiXCR, with one record for every CDR3 protein. The repertoire holds 95,000 to 150,000 distinct CDR3 sequences, with 20% to 25% as singletons. Sequencing used PBMCs, mostly from graft donor cells, obtained 180 days after TCRalphabeta/CD19-depleted stem cell transplant. These receptors were collected from a male patient under 10 years old who had a stem cell transplant for chronic granulomatous disease, so the T cells may come from the graft donor.

The chain links TRBV9 to TRBJ2-1; 7 nucleotides match TRBD2. The ends lost 4 bases at V and 6 bases at J; junction bases unmatched: 7. Germline V gene sequence: CDR1 SGDLS, CDR2 YYNGEE. The length of the CDR3 is 14 residues. The CDR3 sequence: CASSTSGVTNEQFF. The CDR3 coding sequence is TGTGCCAGCAGCACCAGCGGGGTAACCAATGAGCAGTTCTTC.

This clonotype has just a few counts. The gene calls are TRBV12-3 or TRBV12-4 and TRBJ1-1; D not certain. The CDR3 length is 12 residues. Between the trimmed V and J ends, which lost 5 bases and 0 bases, there was a span of 4 bases. The CDR3 loop reads CASSPVNTEAFF. CDR3 coding DNA: TGTGCCAGCAGTCCTGTGAACACTGAAGCTTTCTTT.

This clonotype came up many times. The chain has TRBV5-5 and TRBJ1-2, with D perhaps TRBD1 (6 bases). Trimming shortened V by 0 bases and J by 3 bases, and 18 bases separated the two germline ends. Germline V lookup: CDR1 SGHKS, CDR2 YYEKEE (reference sequence). This CDR3 spans 17 amino acids. The CDR3 loop reads CASSLEGTGFNYYGYTF. For the CDR3, the DNA is TGTGCCAGCAGCTTGGAGGGAACAGGGTTCAACTACTATGGCTACACCTTC.

The V and J genes are TRBV7-9 and TRBJ2-5; no clear D. This CDR3 spans 13 amino acids. The V gene lost 4 bases and the J gene lost 1 base, with 7 bases spanning the gap. The germline V gene has CDR1 SEHNR and CDR2 FQNEAQ (reference sequence). Here the CDR3 reads CASSSSLQETQYF. The CDR3 nucleotides are TGTGCCAGCAGCTCCAGTCTCCAAGAGACCCAGTACTTC.

This clonotype was detected a few times. The CDR3 region is CSVEVTSGYNEQFF. In DNA, the CDR3 is TGCAGCGTTGAGGTGACTAGCGGTTACAATGAGCAGTTCTTC. This chain joins TRBV29-1 and TRBJ2-1, with 9 bases that match TRBD2. V shed 3 bases and J 4 bases; nucleotides not matched to a gene: 4. Germline-derived CDR1 and CDR2 are SQVTM and ANQGSEA. The CDR3 runs 14 residues.

This clonotype is labeled as medium-sized. The V call is TRBV20-1, the J call TRBJ2-7; 10 bases match TRBD2. The CDR3 is 15 amino acids. The J segment lost 5 bases and the V segment lost 5 bases, leaving 12 bases of the junction unmatched. Looked up from germline, CDR1 is DFQATT and CDR2 is SNEGSKA (reference sequence). The CDR3 bases are TGCAGTGCTGACCCCGCTAGCGGGAGTATCAACGAGCAGTACTTC. It codes for CSADPASGSINEQYF.

This clonotype was detected a few times. The chain carries TRBV10-3 and TRBJ2-5; 7 bases are shared with TRBD2. Germline trimming cut 4 bases from V and 5 bases from J; bases unmatched to any gene: 4. Germline CDR1 and CDR2: ENHRY and SYGVKD. The CDR3 length is 13 residues. The CDR3 spells CAISGGGMETQYF. For the CDR3, the DNA is TGTGCCATCAGTGGCGGGGGAATGGAGACCCAGTACTTC.

The DNA for the CDR3 is TGTGCCAGTAGCCCATCCCGGGCGGATACGCAGTATTTT. Its translation: CASSPSRADTQYF. The chain has TRBV19 and TRBJ2-3; D ambiguous. V shed 6 bases and J shed 6 bases, with 13 bases lying between them. The germline gives CDR1 LNHDA, CDR2 SQIVND (reference sequence). The CDR3 has 13 residues.

Only a few counts were recorded for this clonotype. The chain couples TRBV7-2 to TRBJ2-3; D gene unclear. Germline CDR1 and CDR2: SGHTA and FQGNSA. The CDR3 has 12 amino acids. V was shortened by 2 bases and J by 6 bases, with 6 bases between the two germline ends. Here the CDR3 reads CASSLTGDTQYF. In DNA, the CDR3 is TGTGCCAGCAGCTTAACCGGGGATACGCAGTATTTT.